Below, 15 T cell receptor beta chains from the same sample are listed, as sequenced in a study of Ad26.COV2.S vaccination and SARS-CoV-2 variants. Sequenced by immunoSEQ multiplex PCR; TCRdb stores in-frame clones only, minus some. The sample contains about 380,000 clones, under 90% of which appear only once. Noted treatment: around 19 received Ad26.COV2.S at low or high dose, single or two shots; roughly five received placebo; per-sample allocation not given. Sampling was performed 63 days after the first vaccine or placebo injection. The sequencing here drew on peripheral blood, taken in a trial of Ad26.COV2.S vaccine versus placebo. Receptors were obtained from a person aged 18-65 years who received the Ad26.COV2.S COVID-19 vaccine or a placebo.

This chain connects TRBV3-1 (or the pseudogene TRBV3-2) to TRBJ1-4; D remains unclear. Germline V lookup: CDR1 LGHDT, CDR2 YNNKEL (reference sequence). The ends were cut back, 3 bases at V and 5 bases at J, with 13 bases in the middle. The CDR3 has 15 residues. This chain's CDR3 is CASSHSTPANEKLFF. The CDR3 DNA is TGTGCCAGCAGCCACAGTACGCCAGCGAATGAAAAACTGTTTTTT.

This clone came up once. The CDR3 loop reads CASSLGQVGETQYF. The CDR3 DNA follows: TGTGCCAGCAGCTTGGGACAGGTAGGGGAGACCCAGTACTTC. The chain links TRBV13 to TRBJ2-5, with 8 bases fitting TRBD1. The germline V gene encodes CDR1 PRHDT and CDR2 FYEKMQ (reference sequence). The ends lost 3 bases at V and 5 bases at J; junction bases unmatched: 5. CDR3 length: 14 amino acids.

This clone has just a few counts. The chain recombines TRBV2 with TRBJ1-5, with D unresolved. Germline assignment: CDR1 SNHLY and CDR2 FYNNEI. The CDR3 runs to 14 residues. The ends were cut back, 7 bases at V and 6 bases at J, with 16 bases in the middle. CDR3 protein: CASKVSSPGQPQHF. Written as DNA, the CDR3 is TGTGCCAGCAAAGTCAGCTCTCCCGGTCAGCCCCAGCATTTT.

The chain couples TRBV2 to TRBJ2-7; D is perhaps TRBD2 (5 bases). Germline CDR1 and CDR2: SNHLY and FYNNEI. Deletions cut 0 bases from V and 1 base from J, with 31 bases between. The CDR3 runs to 22 residues. Here the CDR3 DNA reads TGTGCCAGCAGTGAAGCGCTTTTTATCCGGTACGGGAAAATAACCTTATCCTACGAGCAGTACTTC. It encodes CASSEALFIRYGKITLSYEQYF.

In this sample, this clone turned up a few times. The rearrangement uses TRBV5-1 and TRBJ1-3, with TRBD1 matching over 10 bases. CDR1 SGHRS and CDR2 YFSETQ come from the germline V gene. The CDR3 is 17 amino acids. V shed 4 bases, J shed 0 bases, and the junction held 7 bases outside the gene matches. The CDR3 loop reads CASSRTGGDYSGNTIYF. The CDR3 DNA is TGCGCCAGCAGCCGGACAGGGGGTGATTACTCTGGAAACACCATATATTTT.

V is TRBV2 and J is TRBJ1-4; tentatively, D is TRBD1 (5 bases). The V gene's germline CDR1 is SNHLY and CDR2 FYNNEI. The CDR3 loop spans 14 amino acids. The V end was cut by 7 bases, the J end by 3 bases, with 12 bases between. The CDR3 sequence: CASTKGWANEKLFF. The CDR3 DNA is TGTGCCAGCACCAAGGGGTGGGCTAATGAAAAACTGTTTTTT.

In its sample, this clone was seen once. The genes are TRBV4-1 and TRBJ2-5; 7 bases map to TRBD2. Losses at the gene ends were 4 bases for V and 2 bases for J; bases not matched to a gene: 10. Germline assignment: CDR1 MGHRA and CDR2 YSYEKL. The CDR3 is made up of 16 amino acids. The CDR3 DNA reads as TGCGCCAGCAGCCGCTTTGCGGGAGCCCTGCAAGAGACCCAGTACTTC. Its translation is CASSRFAGALQETQYF.

The chain links TRBV5-4 to TRBJ1-1; tentatively, D is TRBD1 (5 bases). The CDR3 contains 15 residues. The germline V and J ends were trimmed by 4 bases and 0 bases, with 13 bases remaining between them. The germline V gene has CDR1 SGHNT and CDR2 YYREEE (reference sequence). This CDR3 reads CASSPGAGLNTEAFF. In DNA, the CDR3 is TGTGCCAGCAGCCCCGGGGCAGGGTTGAACACTGAAGCTTTCTTT.

This clone has a single count. V usage is TRBV5-6 and J usage is TRBJ2-1; perhaps D is TRBD1 or TRBD2 (5 bases each). The CDR3 runs to 17 residues. V was clipped by 3 bases and J by 2 bases, with 18 bases between them. CDR1 is SGHDT, CDR2 YYEEEE, per germline. CDR3 protein: CASSCLSGTTTYNEQFF. The CDR3 DNA follows: TGTGCCAGCAGCTGTCTCTCCGGGACCACAACCTACAATGAGCAGTTCTTC.

The DNA for the CDR3 is TGTGCCAGCAGTTTAATACGTGACGGAACCTACGAGCAGTACTTC. Its translation is CASSLIRDGTYEQYF. The chain joins TRBV6-2 or TRBV6-3 to TRBJ2-7; D is unclear. The germline V gene encodes CDR1 MNHEY and CDR2 SVGEGT. The V gene lost 4 bases and the J gene lost 2 bases, with 15 bases spanning the gap. The CDR3 is 15 residues long.

This clone has only a few counts. The chain is built from TRBV5-6 and TRBJ1-5; possibly TRBD1 for D (5 bases). This CDR3 comprises 14 residues. With 2 bases removed from V and 4 bases from J, the gap between germline ends came to 10 bases. Germline V gene lookup returns CDR1 SGHDT and CDR2 YYEEEE. As DNA, the CDR3 is TGTGCCAGCAGCTTTGGGGACGGAAATCAGCCCCAGCATTTT. Encoded protein: CASSFGDGNQPQHF.

This chain joins TRBV7-2 and TRBJ2-3; no clear D gene. Germline V CDR1 and CDR2: SGHTA, FQGNSA. The CDR3 is 15 amino acids. V lost 5 bases to trimming and J lost 3 bases, with 15 bases between them. Written as DNA, the CDR3 is TGTGCCAGCAGCCCCCAGGCCTACAAGACAGATACGCAGTATTTT. Its translation is CASSPQAYKTDTQYF. Together with reference TRBV7-2 and TRBJ2-3, the CDR3 gives the full variable domain: GAGVSQSPSNKVTEKGKDVELRCDPISGHTALYWYRQSLGQGLEFLIYFQGNSAPDKSGLPSDRFSAERTGGSVSTLTIQRTQQEDSAVYLCASSPQAYKTDTQYFGPGTRLTVL.

The CDR3 bases are TGTGCCAGCAGCTTCCGGAGGGATACGCAGTATTTT. This encodes CASSFRRDTQYF. V is TRBV7-9 and J is TRBJ2-3, with D maybe TRBD2 (5 bases). Trimming took 3 bases from V and 6 from J, leaving 7 bases between them. CDR1 and CDR2 from the germline V gene are SEHNR and FQNEAQ (reference sequence). The length of the CDR3 is 12 residues.

This clone came up a few times. V is TRBV25-1 and J is TRBJ2-7; 8 bases align to TRBD1. The CDR3 is 15 amino acids. From germline, CDR1 is MGHDK and CDR2 SYGVNS. The V gene end was trimmed by 4 bases and the J gene end by 1 base; junction bases not matched to a gene: 6. DNA for the CDR3: TGTGCCAGCAGTGGCCGCGACAGGGGTTCCTACGAGCAGTACTTC. Amino acids: CASSGRDRGSYEQYF.

A note on this clone: At one end the junction does not follow the germline gene, possibly because of a read error. The chain combines TRBV7-9 with TRBJ1-4; 8 bases line up with TRBD1. The CDR3 is 13 residues long. Germline lookup yields CDR1 SEHNR and CDR2 FQNEAQ (reference sequence). CDR3 loop: CASSSDRDGLGGF. In DNA, the CDR3 is TGTGCCAGCAGCTCGGACAGGGACGGGTTAGGTGGTTTT.